This TCR beta chain was found in a study of T cell repertoires in cytomegalovirus infection. Across the study: Both CMV infection and a matching HLA type were indicated by public TCR beta signatures.

This clonotype has just a few counts. Its antigen remains unidentified. V was shortened by 2 bases and J by 12 bases, with 11 bases between the two germline ends. The germline V gene encodes CDR1 MDHEN and CDR2 SYDVKM. The CDR3 is 12 amino acids. Study-wide results and limits: Dominating the ex vivo response were HLA-C-restricted CMV-specific TCR beta clonotypes. CMV carriers with the relevant HLA were identified by cumulative public TCR beta family frequency.

TCRdb reanalysed the reads using MiXCR and keeps one entry per CDR3 protein. This sample carries more than 45,000 distinct CDR3 sequences, approximately 36% of them seen once, and the ten largest clones take around 70%. The genes are TRBV28 and TRBJ2-1; D unclear. Sequenced: PBMCs, sequenced either directly or after in vitro stimulation (not recorded which). This receptor was obtained from a human donor in good health (CMV status not recorded). Some clones in this sample may be carry-over from other donors' samples. CDR3 residues: CASSLLGLPQFF. DNA of the CDR3: TGTGCCAGCAGTTTACTGGGCTTGCCGCAGTTCTTC.